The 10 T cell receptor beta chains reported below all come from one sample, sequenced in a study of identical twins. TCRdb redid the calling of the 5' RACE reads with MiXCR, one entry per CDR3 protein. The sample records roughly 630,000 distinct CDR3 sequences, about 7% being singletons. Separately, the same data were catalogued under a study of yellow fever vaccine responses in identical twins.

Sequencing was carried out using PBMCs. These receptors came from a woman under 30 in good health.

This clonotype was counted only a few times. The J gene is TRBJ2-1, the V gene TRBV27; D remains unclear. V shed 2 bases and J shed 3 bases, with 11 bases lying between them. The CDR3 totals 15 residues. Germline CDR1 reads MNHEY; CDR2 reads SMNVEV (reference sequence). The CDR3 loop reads CASSLRGQDYNEQFF. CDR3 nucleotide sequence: TGTGCCAGCAGTTTAAGAGGTCAGGACTACAATGAGCAGTTCTTC.

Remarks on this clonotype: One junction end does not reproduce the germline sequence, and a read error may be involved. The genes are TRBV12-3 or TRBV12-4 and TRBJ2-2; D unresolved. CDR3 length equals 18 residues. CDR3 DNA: TGTGCCATCAGTTTCGGACGTGGATTTGAGGAAGACACCGGGGAGCTGTTTTTT. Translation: CAISFGRGFEEDTGELFF.

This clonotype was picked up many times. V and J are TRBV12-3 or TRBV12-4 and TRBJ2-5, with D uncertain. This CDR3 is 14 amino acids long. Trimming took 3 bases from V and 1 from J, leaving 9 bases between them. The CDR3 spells CASSLDRIQETQYF. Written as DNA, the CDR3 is TGTGCCAGCAGTTTGGACCGAATCCAAGAGACCCAGTACTTC.

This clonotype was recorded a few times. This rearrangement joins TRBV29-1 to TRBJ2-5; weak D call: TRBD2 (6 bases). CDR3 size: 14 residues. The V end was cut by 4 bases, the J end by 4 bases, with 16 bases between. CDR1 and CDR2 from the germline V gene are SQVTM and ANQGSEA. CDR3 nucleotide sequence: TGCAGCGTTGCCCCAAGTATTAGCGGAGAGACCCAGTACTTC. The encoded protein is CSVAPSISGETQYF.

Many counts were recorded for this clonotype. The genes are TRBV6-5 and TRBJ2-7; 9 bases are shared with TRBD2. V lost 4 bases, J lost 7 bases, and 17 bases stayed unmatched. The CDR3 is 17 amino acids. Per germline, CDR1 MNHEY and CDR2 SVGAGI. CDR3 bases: TGTGCCAGCAGTTCCCCCTTAGCGGGAGCCGTTCGTGGGGAGCAGTACTTC. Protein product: CASSSPLAGAVRGEQYF.

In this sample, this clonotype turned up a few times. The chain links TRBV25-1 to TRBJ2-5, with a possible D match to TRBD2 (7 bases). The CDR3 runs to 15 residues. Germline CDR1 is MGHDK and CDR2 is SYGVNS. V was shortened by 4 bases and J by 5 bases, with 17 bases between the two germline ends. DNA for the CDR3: TGTGCCAGCAGTGCGCCTAGGGGGGGGTATGAGACCCAGTACTTC. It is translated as CASSAPRGGYETQYF.

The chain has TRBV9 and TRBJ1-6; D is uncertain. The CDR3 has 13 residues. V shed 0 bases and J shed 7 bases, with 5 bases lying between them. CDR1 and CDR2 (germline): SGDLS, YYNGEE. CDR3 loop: CASSVDVNSPLHF. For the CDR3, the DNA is TGTGCCAGCAGCGTAGACGTCAATTCACCCCTCCACTTT. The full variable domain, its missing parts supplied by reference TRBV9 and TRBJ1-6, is DSGVTQTPKHLITATGQRVTLRCSPRSGDLSVYWYQQSLDQGLQFLIQYYNGEERAKGNILERFSAQQFPDLHSELNLSSLELGDSALYFCASSVDVNSPLHFGNGTRLTVT.

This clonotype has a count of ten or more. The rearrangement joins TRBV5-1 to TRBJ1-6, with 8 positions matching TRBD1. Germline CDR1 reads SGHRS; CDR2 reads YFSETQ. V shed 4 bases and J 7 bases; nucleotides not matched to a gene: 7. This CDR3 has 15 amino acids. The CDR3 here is CASSLRQGSNSPLHF. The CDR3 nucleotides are TGCGCCAGCAGCCTTAGACAGGGGAGCAATTCACCCCTCCACTTT.

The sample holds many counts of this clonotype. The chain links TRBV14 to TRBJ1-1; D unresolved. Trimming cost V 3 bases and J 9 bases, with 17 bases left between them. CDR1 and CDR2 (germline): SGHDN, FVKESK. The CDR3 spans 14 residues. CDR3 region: CASSQSAASVKAFF. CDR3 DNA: TGTGCCAGCAGCCAGTCGGCGGCGTCAGTTAAAGCTTTCTTT.

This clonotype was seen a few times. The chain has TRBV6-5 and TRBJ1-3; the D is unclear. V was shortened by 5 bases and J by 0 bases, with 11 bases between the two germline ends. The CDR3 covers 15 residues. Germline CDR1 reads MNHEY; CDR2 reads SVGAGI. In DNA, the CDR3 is TGTGCCAGCAGTAACCTGGGGAACTCTGGAAACACCATATATTTT. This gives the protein CASSNLGNSGNTIYF.